The clone carrying this TCR beta chain was observed a handful of times. The antigen is unknown. This CDR3 has 16 amino acids. Germline V CDR1 and CDR2: SGHTA, FQGNSA. Trimming removed 0 bases from V and 3 bases from J, with 11 bases in between. RNA transcripts were the template for amplifying TCR beta CDR3 regions. A first-round RT-PCR of the TCR CDR3 used the HTBI primer set. TCRdb ran MiXCR on the multiplex PCR reads and lists one entry per CDR3 protein. The data show a few hundred thousand distinct CDR3 sequences, with about half seen just once and around 7.7% held by the top ten. These data belong to a study of T cells in Graves' hyperthyroidism and ophthalmopathy. Study-wide points: Most expanded thyroid clonotypes above 0.001 recurred in blood. Prediction of ophthalmopathy progression came a median approximately 7 months pre-onset.

Material: peripheral blood or thyroid tissue (not recorded which). This sequence joins TRBV7-2 and TRBJ1-4; D perhaps matches TRBD1 (5 bases). The receptor's source is a woman aged 18 to 35 with Graves' hyperthyroidism. The CDR3: CASSLAFRASNEKLFF. CDR3 coding DNA: TGTGCCAGCAGCTTAGCCTTCAGGGCGTCTAATGAAAAACTGTTTTTT.